This TCR beta chain was captured in a study of human T cells and chemical hapten exposure. Overall study context: 2% DPC applied to an approximately 2 cm by approximately 2 cm arm area sensitized donors. Patch testing was performed with 0.01% DPC on the upper back, with reading at 6 days.

TCRdb reprocessed the RACE reads via MiXCR and lists one record per CDR3 protein. The sample includes 150,000 to 200,000 distinct CDR3 sequences, roughly 15% of them seen just once. This clonotype was counted many times. Its cognate antigen is unknown. This CDR3 is 14 amino acids long. Germline V gene data show CDR1 as SGDLS and CDR2 as YYNGEE. V lost 0 bases and J 4 bases, leaving 10 bases between the germline ends. Time point defined: patch test 1, 2 weeks after DPC sensitization. The treatment was: therapeutic diphenylcyclopropenone sensitization with weekly scalp DPC. Study conclusions and caveats: DPC sensitization did not alter TCRs above 1 in 1000 frequency.

This receptor was obtained from a woman aged 25 to 39 with alopecia areata. Some clones in this sample may be carry-over from other donors' samples. The material sequenced was whole blood, taken in connection with sensitization to the hapten diphenylcyclopropenone (DPC). The chain joins TRBV9 to TRBJ1-2, with no clear D. DNA for the CDR3: TGTGCCAGCAGCGTAGAGGGCCATTCCTATGGCTACACCTTC. Its translation: CASSVEGHSYGYTF.